This T cell receptor beta chain was captured in a study of blood T cells in healthy people across ages. The second PCR ran about 6 to 11 cycles with a sample-barcoded 5' primer and J-beta primers. TCRdb recomputed calls from the 5' RACE reads with MiXCR, one row per CDR3 protein. The sample lists some 1,800,000 distinct CDR3 sequences, more than 35% seen once, with about 21% in the top ten. Notes on this clonotype: Its antigen is unknown.

Study-wide results and caveats: TCR beta diversity per million T cells fell roughly linearly with age.

Sequenced sample: blood. This clonotype originated in a human donor in good health.

CDR3 DNA: TGTGCCAGCAGCTTAGGGGCGGGGAGGCAAGAGACCCAGTACTTC. This codes for CASSLGAGRQETQYF. The V gene is TRBV7-3, the J gene TRBJ2-7, with a weak D call TRBD2 (6 bases). The J call is doubtful: the DNA matches TRBJ2-5 better. CDR1 and CDR2 from the germline V gene are SGHTA and FQGTGA. The CDR3 is made up of 15 amino acids.